Below are 6 T cell receptor beta chains sequenced from a single sample in a study of memory CD8 T cells in hepatitis C reinfection. Sample time point: late/post reinfection, 12 to 24 weeks after detection. No in vitro expansion preceded TCR sequencing of the sorted cells. Clones were read by immunoSEQ multiplex PCR, and TCRdb kept only the in-frame ones, dropping some. The sample lists about 43,000 clones; 85% to 90% were seen once. Sample: naive CD8+ T cells sorted from blood. The receptors derive from a man aged 18 to 30 with hepatitis C virus infection.

The sample holds one count of this clone. This sequence joins TRBV30 and TRBJ1-4; 9 bases align to TRBD1. There are 15 residues in the CDR3. The J segment lost 4 bases and the V segment lost 0 bases, leaving 3 bases of the junction unmatched. The V gene's germline CDR1 is GTSNPN and CDR2 SVGIG (reference sequence). In DNA, the CDR3 is TGTGCCTGGAGTGTAAAGGGACAGGGTAATGAAAAACTGTTTTTT. Translation: CAWSVKGQGNEKLFF.

This clone has just one count. The chain links TRBV27 to TRBJ1-5; D call uncertain. The V gene lost 6 bases and the J gene lost 7 bases, with 16 bases spanning the gap. The CDR3 runs 14 residues. The germline gives CDR1 MNHEY, CDR2 SMNVEV (reference sequence). The CDR3 sequence: CASSLRGGLQPQHF. The CDR3 DNA reads as TGTGCCAGCAGCCTCCGCGGAGGGTTACAGCCCCAGCATTTT.

The genes are TRBV27 and TRBJ2-2, with D perhaps TRBD1 (5 bases). Germline CDR1 MNHEY, CDR2 SMNVEV (reference sequence). The V end lost 4 bases, the J end lost 0 bases, and 9 bases lay between the germline ends. CDR3 length: 15 amino acids. The CDR3 DNA reads as TGTGCCAGCAGTTCGGAGACAGCGAACACCGGGGAGCTGTTTTTT. It specifies CASSSETANTGELFF.

The rearrangement links TRBV4-1 to TRBJ2-1, with D possibly TRBD2 on 7 matching bases. With 0 bases removed from V and 2 bases from J, the gap between germline ends came to 14 bases. Germline CDR1 is MGHRA and CDR2 is YSYEKL. This CDR3 has 17 amino acids. Written as DNA, the CDR3 is TGCGCCAGCAGCCAAGATTGGTGGGGGGGCCCCTACAATGAGCAGTTCTTC. Its translation is CASSQDWWGGPYNEQFF.

This chain connects TRBV27 to TRBJ1-1; 7 bases map to TRBD1. Germline assignment: CDR1 MNHEY and CDR2 SMNVEV (reference sequence). After removal of 6 bases from V and 5 bases from J, the junction contained 6 bases not matched to a gene. The CDR3 has 13 residues. The CDR3 reads CASSPQQGTEAFF. The CDR3 DNA reads TGTGCCAGCAGCCCCCAACAGGGGACTGAAGCTTTCTTT.

The chain links TRBV7-8 to TRBJ1-2, with TRBD1 identical over 7 bases. Germline CDR1 and CDR2: SGHVS and FQNEAQ. V lost 3 bases, J lost 8 bases, and 3 bases stayed unmatched. This CDR3 comprises 12 residues. The CDR3 here is CASSFTGEGYTF. The CDR3 bases are TGTGCCAGCAGCTTTACAGGGGAAGGCTACACCTTC.